The 5 T cell receptor beta chains reported below all come from one sample, sequenced in a study of T cell repertoires in cytomegalovirus infection. These receptors' targets are unknown. TCRdb reprocessed the reads via MiXCR and lists one record per CDR3 protein. In the table there are some 940,000 distinct CDR3 sequences, around 30% of which are singletons. Sequenced here: cultured CD8+ T cells from PBMCs, sampled from culture after CMV antigen stimulation. Every receptor here comes from a human donor in good health (CMV status not recorded). Some clones in this sample may be carry-over from other donors' samples.

This clonotype was detected a few times. The chain combines TRBV4-1 with TRBJ2-7, with no clear D. This CDR3 has 14 amino acids. Trimming pared 0 bases from V and 2 bases from J, leaving 8 bases between. CDR1 MGHRA and CDR2 YSYEKL come from the germline V gene. CDR3 sequence reads: CASSQDWVPYEQYF. CDR3 coding DNA: TGCGCCAGCAGCCAAGATTGGGTGCCCTACGAGCAGTACTTC.

This chain uses TRBV6-5 with TRBJ1-6, with D possibly TRBD1 on 6 matching bases. The CDR3 contains 15 residues. Looked up from germline, CDR1 is MNHEY and CDR2 is SVGAGI. The V end was cut by 6 bases, the J end by 7 bases, with 16 bases between. The CDR3 region is CASRPGTSYNSPLHF. CDR3 DNA: TGTGCCAGCAGACCCGGGACAAGCTACAATTCACCCCTCCACTTT.

This chain links TRBV4-2 with TRBJ1-1; maybe TRBD1 (5 bases). Germline lookup yields CDR1 LGHNA and CDR2 YNFKEQ. The length of the CDR3 is 17 residues. V was pared by 0 bases and J by 3 bases, with 17 bases between. CDR3 sequence reads: CASSQDGVLGGYTEAFF. In DNA form, the CDR3 reads TGTGCCAGCAGCCAAGATGGGGTGTTGGGGGGGTACACTGAAGCTTTCTTT.

This clonotype was observed many times. This chain uses TRBV7-6 with TRBJ2-1, with 7 bases lining up with TRBD1. Germline CDR1 reads SGHVS; CDR2 reads FNYEAQ. The length of the CDR3 is 14 residues. Unmatched junction bases numbered 5, after V lost 4 bases and J lost 5 bases. This CDR3 is CASSSRTGDNEQFF. CDR3 sequence (DNA): TGTGCCAGCAGCTCACGTACAGGGGACAATGAGCAGTTCTTC.

In its sample, this clonotype was seen a few times. The V call is TRBV4-1, the J call TRBJ2-2; D is perhaps TRBD1 (6 bases). Germline V CDR1 and CDR2: MGHRA, YSYEKL. Trimming cost V 8 bases and J 5 bases, with 18 bases left between them. CDR3 length equals 15 residues. As DNA, the CDR3 is TGCGCCAGCTGCCCAGAGGACAGCTCAACCGGGGAGCTGTTTTTT. Protein sequence: CASCPEDSSTGELFF.